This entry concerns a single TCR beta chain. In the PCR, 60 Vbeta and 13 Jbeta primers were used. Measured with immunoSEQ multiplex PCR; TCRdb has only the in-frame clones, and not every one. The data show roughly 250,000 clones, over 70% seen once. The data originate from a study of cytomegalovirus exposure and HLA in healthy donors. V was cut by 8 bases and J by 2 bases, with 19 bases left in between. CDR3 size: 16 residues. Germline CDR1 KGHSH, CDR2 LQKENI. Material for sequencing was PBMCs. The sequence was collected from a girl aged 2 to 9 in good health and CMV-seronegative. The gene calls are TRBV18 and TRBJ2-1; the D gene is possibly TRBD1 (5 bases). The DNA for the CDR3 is TGTGCCAGCCTACCCAGGGTAGGAGCAACCTACAATGAGCAGTTCTTC. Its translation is CASLPRVGATYNEQFF. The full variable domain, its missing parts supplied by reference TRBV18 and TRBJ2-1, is NAGVMQNPRHLVRRRGQEARLRCSPMKGHSHVYWYRQLPEEGLKFMVYLQKENIIDESGMPKERFSAEFPKEGPSILRIQQVVRGDSAAYFCASLPRVGATYNEQFFGPGTRLTVL.